These 10 T cell receptor beta chains originate from one sample sequenced in a study of beta chain features in type 1 diabetes. Findings and limits, study-wide: For Type 1 diabetes patients, all four CD4+ subsets carried TCRB CDR3s that were moderately but significantly shorter.

Expressed TCRB transcripts were sequenced because the entire RNA isolate underwent reverse transcription. Using immunoSEQ multiplex PCR, the repertoire was profiled, and TCRdb retains in-frame clones only, with some absent. The sample lists 300,000 to 400,000 clones; over 9% were seen once. The antigens for these receptors are not known. The specimen was central memory CD4+ T cells from blood. The receptors shown here come from a man under 40 with type 1 diabetes.

In this sample, this clone turned up a few times. This chain links TRBV6-1 with TRBJ1-1; tentatively, D is TRBD1 (6 bases). This CDR3 contains 14 residues. The germline CDR1 and CDR2 sequences are MNHNS and SASEGT. Trimming shortened V by 8 bases and J by 4 bases, and 17 bases separated the two germline ends. The CDR3 sequence is CASAQYRESTEAFF. In DNA form, the CDR3 reads TGTGCCAGCGCCCAGTACAGGGAGAGCACTGAAGCTTTCTTT.

This clone was counted many times. The genes are TRBV5-1 and TRBJ2-1; D gene unclear. The CDR3 contains 15 residues. Trimming took 6 bases from V and 2 from J, leaving 15 bases between them. The germline V gene encodes CDR1 SGHRS and CDR2 YFSETQ. DNA of the CDR3: TGCGCCAGCACCCGGGCCGATTCTGCCTACAATGAGCAGTTCTTC. Translating gives CASTRADSAYNEQFF.

Turning to this clone: This likely reflects a read error, since a far larger clone is one base away. The rearrangement uses TRBV23-1 and TRBJ2-1; TRBD1 or TRBD2 may be the D gene (6 bases each). TRBV23-1 is noted as an ORF with a role that remains uncertain. Trimming cost V 6 bases and J 3 bases, with 18 bases left between them. The CDR3 has 16 residues. CDR3 nucleotides: TGCGCCAGCAGCCAGTTAAGGGGGGCCGACTACAATGAGCAGTTCTTC. Amino acid sequence: CASSQLRGADYNEQFF.

This clone was seen a handful of times. One end of the junction does not line up with germline, which may come from a read error. The J gene is TRBJ2-1, the V gene TRBV7-7; a possible D gene is TRBD2 (5 bases). Per the germline V gene, CDR1 is SSHAT and CDR2 is FNYEAQ (reference sequence). This CDR3 has 12 amino acids. The CDR3 DNA sequence: TGTGCTAGCAGCTTAGCTCTAGCCGTCCAGTTCTTC. It yields the protein CASSLALAVQFF.

CDR3 loop: CASSSQGRVRTEAFF. As DNA, the CDR3 is TGTGCCAGCAGTAGCCAGGGCCGGGTTCGCACTGAAGCTTTCTTT. The chain uses TRBV6-6 and TRBJ1-1, with a possible D match to TRBD1 (5 bases). With 5 bases removed from V and 4 bases from J, the gap between germline ends came to 17 bases. Germline CDR1 and CDR2: MNHNY and SVGAGI (reference sequence). This CDR3 is built from 15 residues.

This clone was seen many times. The chain uses TRBV28 and TRBJ1-5; 7 positions agree with TRBD1. Germline CDR1 and CDR2: MDHEN and SYDVKM. CDR3 length equals 16 residues. V lost 6 bases, J lost 4 bases, and 12 bases stayed unmatched. The CDR3 sequence is CASRLAGTALNQPQHF. CDR3 DNA sequence: TGTGCCAGCAGGTTAGCCGGGACAGCCTTAAATCAGCCCCAGCATTTT.

This clone was seen only a few times. The chain has TRBV4-3 and TRBJ2-2; 14 nucleotides line up with TRBD2. This CDR3 is built from 19 residues. Per germline, CDR1 LGHNA and CDR2 YSLEER. The V gene end was trimmed by 2 bases and the J gene end by 8 bases; junction bases not matched to a gene: 13. CDR3 coding DNA: TGCGCCAGCAGCCAACAACTTCCGGGACTAGCGGGAGTAGGTGGGGAGCTGTTTTTT. As protein: CASSQQLPGLAGVGGELFF.

This clone was observed a handful of times. V and J are TRBV29-1 and TRBJ2-3; 7 bases are shared with TRBD2. Unmatched junction bases numbered 4, after V lost 7 bases and J lost 0 bases. CDR3 size: 13 residues. Looked up from germline, CDR1 is SQVTM and CDR2 is ANQGSEA. The CDR3, as DNA: TGCAGCGAGTCGGGGGGAAGCACAGATACGCAGTATTTT. The encoded protein is CSESGGSTDTQYF.

This clone has just a few counts. The chain combines TRBV28 with TRBJ1-1; D is ambiguous. The CDR3 is made up of 11 amino acids. Germline loops: CDR1 MDHEN, CDR2 SYDVKM. Between the trimmed V and J ends, which lost 6 bases and 11 bases, there was a span of 13 bases. The CDR3 nucleotides read TGTGCCAGCAGCCGTCTCTTGATCGCTTTCTTT. Its translation is CASSRLLIAFF.

This chain links TRBV5-4 with TRBJ2-1; maybe TRBD1 (6 bases). The V gene lost 2 bases and the J gene lost 4 bases, with 10 bases spanning the gap. The CDR3 covers 14 residues. Germline V gene sequence: CDR1 SGHNT, CDR2 YYREEE (reference sequence). The chain's CDR3 is CASSFRTEYNEQFF. The CDR3 DNA reads TGTGCCAGCAGCTTCCGGACAGAATACAATGAGCAGTTCTTC.